Listed here is a single T cell receptor (beta chain). This specimen comes from a study of blood T cell repertoires in COVID-19. Study as a whole: Donors in the United States, Italy and Spain gave samples during acute or convalescent COVID-19. T cells, B-cell-depleted T cells, or PBMCs provided the cDNA or gDNA that served as material.

As originally analysed: Estimation of nucleated cell counts was performed using reference gene primer amplification. Produced via immunoSEQ multiplex PCR; TCRdb's table is partial and in-frame only. V and J calls and clone size are as listed in that table; D and trimming were resolved from the DNA. The data contain 97,000 or so clones, about four fifths of them singletons. This receptor was taken from a human donor in a cohort sampled during active COVID-19. The specimen sequenced was peripheral blood.

The CDR3 region has the DNA TGTGCCAGCTCACCACGGGGAGACTACGAGCAGTACTTC. Translated: CASSPRGDYEQYF. The gene calls are TRBV18 and TRBJ2-7; weak D call: TRBD2 (5 bases). Trimming stripped 1 base from V and 3 bases from J, with 7 bases between. This CDR3 is built from 13 residues. Germline-derived CDR1 and CDR2 are KGHSH and LQKENI.